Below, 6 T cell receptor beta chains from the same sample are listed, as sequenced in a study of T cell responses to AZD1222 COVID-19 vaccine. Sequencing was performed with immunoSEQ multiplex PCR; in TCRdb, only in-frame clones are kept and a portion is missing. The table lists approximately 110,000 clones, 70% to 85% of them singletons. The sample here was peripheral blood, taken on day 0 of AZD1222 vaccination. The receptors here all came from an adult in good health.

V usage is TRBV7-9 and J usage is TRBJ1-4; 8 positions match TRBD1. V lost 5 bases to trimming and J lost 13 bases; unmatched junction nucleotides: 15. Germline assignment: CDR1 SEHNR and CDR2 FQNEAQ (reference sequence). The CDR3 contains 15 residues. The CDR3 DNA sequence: TGTGCCAGCAGCCATCCCGGGACAGGCCAGGCGGGACTGTTTTTT. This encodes CASSHPGTGQAGLFF.

CDR3 nucleotides: TGTGCCAGCAGTTTTAGCAGTCATACCTACGAGCAGTACTTC. It yields the protein CASSFSSHTYEQYF. V is TRBV27 and J is TRBJ2-7; D gene uncertain. V dropped 3 bases and J dropped 2 bases, with 11 bases sitting between them. Germline-derived CDR1 and CDR2 are MNHEY and SMNVEV (reference sequence). This CDR3 contains 14 residues.

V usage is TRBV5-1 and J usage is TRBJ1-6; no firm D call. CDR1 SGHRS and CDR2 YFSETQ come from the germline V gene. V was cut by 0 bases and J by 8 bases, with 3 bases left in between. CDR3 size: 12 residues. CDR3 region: CASSLGDSPLHF. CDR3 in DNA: TGCGCCAGCAGCTTGGGGGATTCACCCCTCCACTTT.

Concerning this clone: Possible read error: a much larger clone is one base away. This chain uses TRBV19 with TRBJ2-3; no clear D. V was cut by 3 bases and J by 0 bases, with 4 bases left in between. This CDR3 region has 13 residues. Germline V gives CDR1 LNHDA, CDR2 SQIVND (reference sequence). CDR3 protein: CASSIASTDTQYF. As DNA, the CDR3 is TGTGCCAGTAGTATCGCAAGCACAGATACGCAGTATTTT.

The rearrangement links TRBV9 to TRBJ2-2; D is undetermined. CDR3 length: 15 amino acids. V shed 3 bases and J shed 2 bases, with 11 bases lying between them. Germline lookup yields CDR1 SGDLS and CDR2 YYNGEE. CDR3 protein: CASSARVANTGELFF. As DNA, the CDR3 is TGTGCCAGCAGCGCAAGAGTAGCCAACACCGGGGAGCTGTTTTTT.

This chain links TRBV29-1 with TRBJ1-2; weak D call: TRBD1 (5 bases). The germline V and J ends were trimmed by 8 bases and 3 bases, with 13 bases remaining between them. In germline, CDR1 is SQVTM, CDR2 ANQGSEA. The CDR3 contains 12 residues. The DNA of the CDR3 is TGCAGCCTCGGGGACGGGGACTATGGCTACACCTTC. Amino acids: CSLGDGDYGYTF.